The rows below give T cell receptor beta chains drawn from one sample of a study of blood T cell repertoires in COVID-19. Sequencing used immunoSEQ multiplex PCR; TCRdb keeps in-frame clones, though not all of them. The data contain roughly 380,000 clones, approximately 81% of them seen just once; the ten biggest clones take up about 3.6%. The sequenced material came from peripheral blood. The receptors stem from a woman between 18 and 29 years old with acute or convalescent COVID-19. The CDR3 runs from the conserved cysteine through the conserved F or W. Clone size appears in some rows only: once, few, many, or a class for an expanded clone.

size: NA
J: TRBJ2-7
V: TRBV2
CDR3: CASSGQGSFYEQYF

size: few
J: TRBJ1-2
V: TRBV13
CDR3: CASSSDIGYTF

size: NA
J: TRBJ2-1
V: TRBV5-1
CDR3: CASSLEQGGEPYNEQFF

size: NA
J: TRBJ1-4
V: TRBV5-1
CDR3: CASTTGTGFEKLFF

size: NA
J: TRBJ1-2
V: TRBV7-3
CDR3: CASSPGQGIDYGYTF

size: NA
J: TRBJ1-1
V: TRBV27
CDR3: CASSSPQGTEAFF

size: NA
J: TRBJ2-7
V: TRBV2
CDR3: CASPGPGDEQYF

size: once
J: TRBJ1-6
V: TRBV6-2/TRBV6-3
CDR3: CASSYSTGEVSPLHF

size: once
J: TRBJ2-5
V: TRBV7-3
CDR3: CASSGGSQETQYF

size: NA
J: TRBJ2-7
V: TRBV29-1
CDR3: CSVRGLAGDNEQYF

size: NA
J: TRBJ1-1
V: TRBV27
CDR3: CASTPTGLDTEAFF